These 14 T cell receptor beta chains originate from one sample sequenced in a study of blood T cell repertoires in COVID-19. Profiling relied on immunoSEQ multiplex PCR, and the TCRdb table lists in-frame clones only, not all of them. The sample holds about 120,000 clones, about four fifths seen once. Sequences were obtained from peripheral blood. The source of these receptors is an older man with acute or convalescent COVID-19.

This chain joins TRBV10-3 and TRBJ1-6, with 8 bases identical to TRBD1. Trimming removed 10 bases from V and 9 bases from J; junction bases left unmatched: 11. The germline V gene encodes CDR1 ENHRY and CDR2 SYGVKD. The CDR3 runs to 14 residues. CDR3 sequence (DNA): TGTGCCACCGCGGGGAGACAGGGGTTTTCACCCCTCCACTTT. Protein product: CATAGRQGFSPLHF.

Details on this clone: At the DNA level, this CDR3 is encoded by other sequences in the same sample as well. The chain combines TRBV5-1 with TRBJ1-1, with a tentative D call TRBD1 (5 bases). Germline V gene lookup returns CDR1 SGHRS and CDR2 YFSETQ. The V end lost 0 bases, the J end lost 4 bases, and 10 bases lay between the germline ends. CDR3 length: 14 residues. CDR3 in DNA: TGCGCCAGCAGCTTGGTAGGCGGGGGCACTGAAGCTTTCTTT. Amino acid sequence: CASSLVGGGTEAFF.

This clone was detected a few times. The chain recombines TRBV7-2 with TRBJ1-2; 7 bases match TRBD1. The CDR3 totals 15 residues. The V segment lost 5 bases and the J segment 1 base; nucleotides outside the gene matches: 7. The germline V gene encodes CDR1 SGHTA and CDR2 FQGNSA. In DNA, the CDR3 is TGTGCCAGCAGCCGTGTAGGGGGCGGTAACTATGGCTACACCTTC. Translating gives CASSRVGGGNYGYTF.

This clone was observed once. This rearrangement joins TRBV30 to TRBJ2-3; 12 nucleotides match TRBD2. Germline assignment: CDR1 GTSNPN and CDR2 SVGIG (reference sequence). CDR3 length: 16 amino acids. J was trimmed by 6 bases and V by 3 bases; bases with no gene match: 10. CDR3: CAWRYSGTSGWDTQYF. DNA for the CDR3: TGTGCCTGGAGGTACTCCGGGACTAGCGGGTGGGATACGCAGTATTTT.

The rearrangement links TRBV5-4 to TRBJ2-5; 13 bases fit TRBD2. Germline-derived CDR1 and CDR2 are SGHNT and YYREEE (reference sequence). This CDR3 is 15 amino acids long. J lost 5 bases, V lost 5 bases, and 6 bases had no gene match. The CDR3 region has the DNA TGTGCCAGCAGGGAACTAGCGGGGGGGTTGGAGACCCAGTACTTC. It translates to CASRELAGGLETQYF.

V and J are TRBV19 and TRBJ2-5, with no clear D. Germline CDR1 reads LNHDA; CDR2 reads SQIVND (reference sequence). The CDR3 runs to 13 residues. Trimming stripped 7 bases from V and 2 bases from J, with 11 bases between. The CDR3 region has the DNA TGTGCCAGTAACGGCAGGCCACAAGAGACCCAGTACTTC. Its protein product is CASNGRPQETQYF.

CDR3 amino acids: CASSQASGGASETQYF. The CDR3, as DNA: TGTGCCAGCAGCCAGGCTAGCGGGGGGGCCTCGGAGACCCAGTACTTC. The V gene is TRBV4-2, the J gene TRBJ2-5; the match to TRBD2 covers 12 bases. CDR3 size: 16 residues. Per germline, CDR1 LGHNA and CDR2 YNFKEQ. With 3 bases clipped from V and 5 bases from J, the junction kept 7 bases outside the gene matches.

This clone was seen once. This chain links TRBV7-9 with TRBJ1-2; TRBD1 is a possible D gene (6 bases). The CDR3 loop spans 14 amino acids. V was trimmed by 5 bases and J by 4 bases, leaving 14 bases between them. CDR1 and CDR2 (germline): SEHNR, FQNEAQ (reference sequence). CDR3 coding DNA: TGTGCCAGCAGCGTTCACGGGACAAGCTATGGCTACACCTTC. It is translated as CASSVHGTSYGYTF. The full variable domain, in which reference TRBV7-9 and TRBJ1-2 provide the parts outside the CDR3, is DTGVSQNPRHKITKRGQNVTFRCDPISEHNRLYWYRQTLGQGPEFLTYFQNEAQLEKSRLLSDRFSAERPKGSFSTLEIQRTEQGDSAMYLCASSVHGTSYGYTFGSGTRLTVV.

CDR3 nucleotides: TGTGCCACCAGTGATTTGTCAATGGACAGGGACGGAGAGCAGTACTTC. Translating it yields CATSDLSMDRDGEQYF. The J gene is TRBJ2-7, the V gene TRBV24-1, with 8 bases fitting TRBD1. CDR1 is KGHDR and CDR2 is SFDVKD in the germline V gene. CDR3 length: 16 residues. V shed 0 bases, J shed 7 bases, and the junction held 10 bases outside the gene matches.

The V gene is TRBV5-1, the J gene TRBJ1-2; 7 nucleotides align to TRBD1. The CDR3 has 14 residues. Germline CDR1 reads SGHRS; CDR2 reads YFSETQ. V lost 4 bases, J lost 3 bases, and 6 bases stayed unmatched. The CDR3 coding sequence is TGCGCCAGCAGCCCTGAACAGGGGTACTATGGCTACACCTTC. It is translated as CASSPEQGYYGYTF.

The chain employs TRBV2 and TRBJ1-1, with TRBD1 identical over 7 bases. Germline assignment: CDR1 SNHLY and CDR2 FYNNEI. V was clipped by 7 bases and J by 0 bases; unmatched bases: 5. The CDR3 sequence is 14 residues long. The CDR3 bases are TGTGCCAGCATAAACAGGGGAATGAACACTGAAGCTTTCTTT. Protein: CASINRGMNTEAFF.

This chain connects TRBV7-3 to TRBJ2-3; no firm D call. Germline V lookup: CDR1 SGHTA, CDR2 FQGTGA. The germline V and J ends were trimmed by 2 bases and 6 bases, with 12 bases remaining between them. This CDR3 spans 14 amino acids. The CDR3, as DNA: TGTGCCAGCAGCTTATCCCCAGCGAGCGATACGCAGTATTTT. Its translation is CASSLSPASDTQYF.

This chain joins TRBV30 and TRBJ1-2; D may be TRBD1 (5 bases). The CDR3 runs to 12 residues. Trimming shortened V by 4 bases and J by 8 bases, and 14 bases separated the two germline ends. Germline values: CDR1 GTSNPN, CDR2 SVGIG (reference sequence). The CDR3 loop is CAWTMGGGGYTF. In DNA form, the CDR3 reads TGTGCCTGGACCATGGGGGGTGGGGGCTACACCTTC.

The chain carries TRBV7-9 and TRBJ1-5; 8 nucleotides match TRBD1. CDR3 length: 15 amino acids. The V segment lost 2 bases and the J segment 3 bases; nucleotides outside the gene matches: 3. The germline V gene encodes CDR1 SEHNR and CDR2 FQNEAQ (reference sequence). This chain's CDR3 is CASSLSGGYNQPQHF. The CDR3 DNA reads as TGTGCCAGCAGCTTATCAGGGGGCTACAATCAGCCCCAGCATTTT.